Here is one T cell receptor (beta chain) with its context. The source of the sample is a study of CD8 T cells in Susac syndrome. Reverse transcription of 0.5 to 1 ug RNA was performed with random hexamers. Coverage of TCR beta CDR3 amplification by immunoSEQ multiplex PCR extended to 54 Vbeta and 13 Jbeta. TCRdb processed the immunoSEQ multiplex PCR reads anew with MiXCR; each CDR3 protein has one entry. The sample lists about 130,000 distinct CDR3 sequences, 90% to 95% occurring once. V dropped 0 bases and J dropped 9 bases, with 8 bases sitting between them. The CDR3 is 13 residues long. CDR1 and CDR2 from the germline V gene are KGHDR and SFDVKD. The authors sequenced TCR beta from blood CD8+ and CD4+ T cells.

The genes are TRBV24-1 and TRBJ2-1, with no clear D. Sequencing input: CD4+ T cells from PBMCs. The TCR originated in a human donor in good health. The CDR3 loop reads CATSDLWDGEQFF. The CDR3 bases are TGTGCCACCAGTGATTTGTGGGATGGTGAGCAGTTCTTC.